This T cell receptor beta chain stems from a study of neoadjuvant anti-PD-1 for oral cavity cancer. The table came from immunoSEQ multiplex PCR; TCRdb's copy has only in-frame clones and leaves some out. Of fewer than 7,000 clones in the sample, about 74% were seen once. Germline V lookup: CDR1 LNHDA, CDR2 SQIVND (reference sequence). With V trimmed by 9 bases and J by 4 bases, 14 bases remained unmatched. The CDR3 sequence is 16 residues long. The sequence was obtained from a person aged 35 to 85 with oral cavity squamous cell carcinoma. V gene TRBV19 combines with J gene TRBJ1-4; TRBD1 aligns across 7 bases. The input for sequencing was PBMCs, taken before nivolumab (anti-PD-1) treatment. The CDR3 DNA follows: TGTGCCAGAGAAGGACCCGAGACAGGGCTTAATGAAAAACTGTTTTTT. Protein product: CAREGPETGLNEKLFF.